A single T cell receptor (beta chain) is shown here with its context. TCRdb independently ran MiXCR on the RACE reads; one entry per CDR3 protein. The table has approximately 74,000 distinct CDR3 sequences, 30% to 35% seen once. These data belong to a study of human T cells and chemical hapten exposure. As for the study in general: Patients, largely female, had alopecia areata, totalis or universalis. Across samples, TCR yields varied, mostly owing to small differences in pooled library volumes.

The CDR3 loop spans 15 amino acids. Per germline, CDR1 DFQATT and CDR2 SNEGSKA (reference sequence). V trimming: 1 base; J trimming: 5 bases; junction bases outside the gene matches: 7. As to time point: patch test 1, 2 weeks after DPC sensitization. The treatment is: therapeutic diphenylcyclopropenone sensitization with weekly scalp DPC. Total RNA was isolated from whole blood that had not been fractionated. V is TRBV20-1 and J is TRBJ2-2, with 7 bases identical to TRBD1. This TCR derives from a man aged 40-49 years with alopecia areata. Some clones in this sample may be carry-over from other donors' samples. Sample: whole blood, taken in connection with sensitization to the hapten diphenylcyclopropenone (DPC). This CDR3 reads CSARVTGARTGELFF. CDR3 DNA: TGCAGTGCTAGAGTCACAGGGGCGAGAACCGGGGAGCTGTTTTTT.